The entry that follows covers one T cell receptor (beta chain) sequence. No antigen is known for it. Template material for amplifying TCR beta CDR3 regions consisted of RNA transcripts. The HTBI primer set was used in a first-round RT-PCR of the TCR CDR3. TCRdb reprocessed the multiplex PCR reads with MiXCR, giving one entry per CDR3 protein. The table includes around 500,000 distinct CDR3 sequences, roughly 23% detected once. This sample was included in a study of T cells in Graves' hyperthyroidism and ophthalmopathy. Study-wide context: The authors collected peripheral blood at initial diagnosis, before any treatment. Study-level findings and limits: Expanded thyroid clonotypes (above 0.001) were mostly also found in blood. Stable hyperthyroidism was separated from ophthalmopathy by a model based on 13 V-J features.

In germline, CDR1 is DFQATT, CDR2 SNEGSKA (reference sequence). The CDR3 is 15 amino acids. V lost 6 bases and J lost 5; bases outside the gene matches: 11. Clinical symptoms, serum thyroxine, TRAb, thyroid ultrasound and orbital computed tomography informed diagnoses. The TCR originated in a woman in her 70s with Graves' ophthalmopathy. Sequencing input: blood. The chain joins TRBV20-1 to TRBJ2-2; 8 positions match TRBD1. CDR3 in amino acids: CSARIQGAGTGELFF. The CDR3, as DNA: TGCAGTGCCAGGATCCAGGGGGCGGGGACCGGGGAGCTGTTTTTT.